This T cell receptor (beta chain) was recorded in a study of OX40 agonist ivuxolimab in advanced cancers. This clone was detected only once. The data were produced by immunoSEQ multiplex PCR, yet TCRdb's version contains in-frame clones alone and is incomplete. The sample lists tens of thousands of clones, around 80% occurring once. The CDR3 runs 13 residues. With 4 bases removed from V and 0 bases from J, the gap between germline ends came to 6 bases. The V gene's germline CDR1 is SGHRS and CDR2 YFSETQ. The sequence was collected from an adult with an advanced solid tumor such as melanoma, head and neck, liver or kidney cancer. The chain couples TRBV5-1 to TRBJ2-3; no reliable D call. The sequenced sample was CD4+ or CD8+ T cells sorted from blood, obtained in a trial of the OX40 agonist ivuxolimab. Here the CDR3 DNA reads TGCGCCAGCAGCCCCCCTAGCACAGATACGCAGTATTTT. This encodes CASSPPSTDTQYF.